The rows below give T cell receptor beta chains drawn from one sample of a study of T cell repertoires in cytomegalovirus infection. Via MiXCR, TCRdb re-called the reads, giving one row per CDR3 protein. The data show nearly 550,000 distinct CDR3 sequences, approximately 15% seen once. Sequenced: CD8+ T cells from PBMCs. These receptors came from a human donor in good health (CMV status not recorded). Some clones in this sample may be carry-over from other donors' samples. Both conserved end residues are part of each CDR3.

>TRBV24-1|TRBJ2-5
CATSDPPGGLETQYF
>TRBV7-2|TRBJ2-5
CASSSNPNGETQYF
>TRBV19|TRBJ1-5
CASSTEGGQPQHF
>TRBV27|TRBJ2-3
CASSLYPQPYEGTDTQYF
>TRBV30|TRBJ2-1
CAWSLAYPYNEQFF
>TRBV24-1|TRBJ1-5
CATSDLQEEQPQHF
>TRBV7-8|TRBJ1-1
CASSSGDRLDEAFF
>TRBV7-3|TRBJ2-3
CASSSHASSTDTQYF
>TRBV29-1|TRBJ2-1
CSVRAGGPYNEQFF
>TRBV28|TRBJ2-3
CASYGLAGADTQYF
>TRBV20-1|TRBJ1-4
CSAHRSSNEKLFF
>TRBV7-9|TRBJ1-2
CASSLVSRVEGYTF
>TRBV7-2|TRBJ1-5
CASSFSGVSNQPQHF
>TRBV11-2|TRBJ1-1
CASSLEPGQGTPRETEAFF
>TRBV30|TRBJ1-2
CAWTPSNYAYTF
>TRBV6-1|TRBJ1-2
CASRAGFGKYGYTF
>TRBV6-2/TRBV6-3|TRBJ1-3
CASSYSGRGRDSGNTIYF
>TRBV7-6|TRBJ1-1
CASSLAPPGVVSEAFF
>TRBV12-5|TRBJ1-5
CASGEEGQPQHF
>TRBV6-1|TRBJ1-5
CASSLGTGGASSQPQHF
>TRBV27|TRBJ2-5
CASRKRTGKTQYF
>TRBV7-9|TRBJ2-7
CASSQQQTYEQYF
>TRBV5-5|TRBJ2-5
CASSLVHRPTQETQYF
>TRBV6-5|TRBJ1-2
CASSPGPNYYGYTF
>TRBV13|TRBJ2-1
CATAYSGNEQFF
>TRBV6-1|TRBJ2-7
CASSEAWTGNEQYF
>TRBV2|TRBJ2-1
CASLGQGAVNEQFF
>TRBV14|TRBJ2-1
CASSQGTSGNPRNEQFF
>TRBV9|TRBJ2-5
CASSVGGAYLETQYF
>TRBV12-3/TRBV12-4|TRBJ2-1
CASSSSPTNEQFF
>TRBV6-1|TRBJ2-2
CASRRLGDGELFF
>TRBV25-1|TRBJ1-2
CASSRDSLNGYTF
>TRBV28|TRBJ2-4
CASSLHTELAKNIQYF